This TCR beta chain was captured by sequencing in a study of shared clonotypes between healthy human individuals. Trimming shortened V by 0 bases and J by 1 base, and 5 bases separated the two germline ends. The CDR3 is 13 residues long. Germline V gene lookup returns CDR1 SGHDT and CDR2 YYEEEE. Some clones are missing from TCRdb's copy, which holds only in-frame ones; the method was immunoSEQ multiplex PCR. The sample has around 640,000 clones, around 96% seen once. Worth noting for this clone: This sample also contains other DNA sequences that code for the same CDR3.

The naive CD8 subset, CD45RO-negative cells positively selected for CCR7, excluded terminally differentiated effector memory CD45RA+ cells. The sequenced sample was naive CD8+ T cells sorted from blood. The sequence was obtained from a woman aged 25-40 years in good health. This chain links TRBV5-6 with TRBJ2-7; D might be TRBD1 (5 bases). Here the CDR3 DNA reads TGTGCCAGCAGCTTGGGACAGTCCTACGAGCAGTACTTC. Protein: CASSLGQSYEQYF.